The T cell receptor (beta chain) described here comes from a study of OX40 agonist ivuxolimab in advanced cancers. Study overall: Therapy given before enrollment (anti-PD-1, anti-PD-L1 or anti-CTLA-4) was allowed, and around 40% had some. Points from the study as a whole: There was clonal expansion of CD4+ and CD8+ blood T cells by week 6 at 0.1 to 3.0 mg/kg.

The CDR3 has 16 amino acids. In germline, CDR1 is SGHTA, CDR2 FQGNSA. Trimming removed 2 bases at V and 7 bases at J, with 18 bases between. Libraries were prepared by immunoSEQ multiplex PCR; TCRdb keeps only in-frame clonotypes and omits some of them. Counted here are roughly 73,000 clones, around 90% occurring once; the ten biggest clones make up approximately 2.3%. Remarks on this clone: The antigen is unknown.

The rearrangement links TRBV7-2 to TRBJ2-1; the D gene is possibly TRBD2 (6 bases). The sample consisted of CD4+ or CD8+ T cells sorted from blood, taken in a trial of the OX40 agonist ivuxolimab. This sequence was found in an adult with an advanced solid tumor such as melanoma, head and neck, liver or kidney cancer. This chain's CDR3 is CASSLWATRVANEQFF. The CDR3 nucleotides read TGTGCCAGCAGCTTATGGGCGACTAGAGTGGCTAATGAGCAGTTCTTC.